This TCR beta chain was sequenced in a study of post-analysis software for immune sequencing data. Study in general: Several disease courses (relapsing-remitting, secondary progressive and progressive-relapsing) of multiple sclerosis were included.

Libraries were made from TCR beta cDNA, and they carried unique molecular identifiers. Once about 0.95 to 10 million T cells were used, roughly 490,000 cDNA molecules resulted. TCRdb re-called the PCR reads through MiXCR, storing one row per CDR3 protein. Of roughly 430,000 distinct CDR3 sequences listed, about 39% are singletons. In its sample, this clonotype was seen a few times. Its matching antigen is unknown. Study findings and constraints: Five or six TRBV segments, TRBV5-6, TRBV5-1 and TRBV20-1 among them, were found more frequent in patients than controls. F measure showed strong co-clustering of same-batch samples. Compared with controls, patients showed significantly lower normalized Chao1 diversity.

From germline, CDR1 is MNHNS and CDR2 SASEGT. V was trimmed by 2 bases and J by 3 bases, leaving 10 bases between them. This CDR3 is built from 14 residues. V usage is TRBV6-1 and J usage is TRBJ2-5; D call uncertain. What was sequenced was blood. The sequence was obtained from a girl between 2 and 10 years old with multiple sclerosis. The CDR3 DNA sequence: TGTGCCAGCAGTGAATGGACGGTGGAAGAGACCCAGTACTTC. Translated: CASSEWTVEETQYF.